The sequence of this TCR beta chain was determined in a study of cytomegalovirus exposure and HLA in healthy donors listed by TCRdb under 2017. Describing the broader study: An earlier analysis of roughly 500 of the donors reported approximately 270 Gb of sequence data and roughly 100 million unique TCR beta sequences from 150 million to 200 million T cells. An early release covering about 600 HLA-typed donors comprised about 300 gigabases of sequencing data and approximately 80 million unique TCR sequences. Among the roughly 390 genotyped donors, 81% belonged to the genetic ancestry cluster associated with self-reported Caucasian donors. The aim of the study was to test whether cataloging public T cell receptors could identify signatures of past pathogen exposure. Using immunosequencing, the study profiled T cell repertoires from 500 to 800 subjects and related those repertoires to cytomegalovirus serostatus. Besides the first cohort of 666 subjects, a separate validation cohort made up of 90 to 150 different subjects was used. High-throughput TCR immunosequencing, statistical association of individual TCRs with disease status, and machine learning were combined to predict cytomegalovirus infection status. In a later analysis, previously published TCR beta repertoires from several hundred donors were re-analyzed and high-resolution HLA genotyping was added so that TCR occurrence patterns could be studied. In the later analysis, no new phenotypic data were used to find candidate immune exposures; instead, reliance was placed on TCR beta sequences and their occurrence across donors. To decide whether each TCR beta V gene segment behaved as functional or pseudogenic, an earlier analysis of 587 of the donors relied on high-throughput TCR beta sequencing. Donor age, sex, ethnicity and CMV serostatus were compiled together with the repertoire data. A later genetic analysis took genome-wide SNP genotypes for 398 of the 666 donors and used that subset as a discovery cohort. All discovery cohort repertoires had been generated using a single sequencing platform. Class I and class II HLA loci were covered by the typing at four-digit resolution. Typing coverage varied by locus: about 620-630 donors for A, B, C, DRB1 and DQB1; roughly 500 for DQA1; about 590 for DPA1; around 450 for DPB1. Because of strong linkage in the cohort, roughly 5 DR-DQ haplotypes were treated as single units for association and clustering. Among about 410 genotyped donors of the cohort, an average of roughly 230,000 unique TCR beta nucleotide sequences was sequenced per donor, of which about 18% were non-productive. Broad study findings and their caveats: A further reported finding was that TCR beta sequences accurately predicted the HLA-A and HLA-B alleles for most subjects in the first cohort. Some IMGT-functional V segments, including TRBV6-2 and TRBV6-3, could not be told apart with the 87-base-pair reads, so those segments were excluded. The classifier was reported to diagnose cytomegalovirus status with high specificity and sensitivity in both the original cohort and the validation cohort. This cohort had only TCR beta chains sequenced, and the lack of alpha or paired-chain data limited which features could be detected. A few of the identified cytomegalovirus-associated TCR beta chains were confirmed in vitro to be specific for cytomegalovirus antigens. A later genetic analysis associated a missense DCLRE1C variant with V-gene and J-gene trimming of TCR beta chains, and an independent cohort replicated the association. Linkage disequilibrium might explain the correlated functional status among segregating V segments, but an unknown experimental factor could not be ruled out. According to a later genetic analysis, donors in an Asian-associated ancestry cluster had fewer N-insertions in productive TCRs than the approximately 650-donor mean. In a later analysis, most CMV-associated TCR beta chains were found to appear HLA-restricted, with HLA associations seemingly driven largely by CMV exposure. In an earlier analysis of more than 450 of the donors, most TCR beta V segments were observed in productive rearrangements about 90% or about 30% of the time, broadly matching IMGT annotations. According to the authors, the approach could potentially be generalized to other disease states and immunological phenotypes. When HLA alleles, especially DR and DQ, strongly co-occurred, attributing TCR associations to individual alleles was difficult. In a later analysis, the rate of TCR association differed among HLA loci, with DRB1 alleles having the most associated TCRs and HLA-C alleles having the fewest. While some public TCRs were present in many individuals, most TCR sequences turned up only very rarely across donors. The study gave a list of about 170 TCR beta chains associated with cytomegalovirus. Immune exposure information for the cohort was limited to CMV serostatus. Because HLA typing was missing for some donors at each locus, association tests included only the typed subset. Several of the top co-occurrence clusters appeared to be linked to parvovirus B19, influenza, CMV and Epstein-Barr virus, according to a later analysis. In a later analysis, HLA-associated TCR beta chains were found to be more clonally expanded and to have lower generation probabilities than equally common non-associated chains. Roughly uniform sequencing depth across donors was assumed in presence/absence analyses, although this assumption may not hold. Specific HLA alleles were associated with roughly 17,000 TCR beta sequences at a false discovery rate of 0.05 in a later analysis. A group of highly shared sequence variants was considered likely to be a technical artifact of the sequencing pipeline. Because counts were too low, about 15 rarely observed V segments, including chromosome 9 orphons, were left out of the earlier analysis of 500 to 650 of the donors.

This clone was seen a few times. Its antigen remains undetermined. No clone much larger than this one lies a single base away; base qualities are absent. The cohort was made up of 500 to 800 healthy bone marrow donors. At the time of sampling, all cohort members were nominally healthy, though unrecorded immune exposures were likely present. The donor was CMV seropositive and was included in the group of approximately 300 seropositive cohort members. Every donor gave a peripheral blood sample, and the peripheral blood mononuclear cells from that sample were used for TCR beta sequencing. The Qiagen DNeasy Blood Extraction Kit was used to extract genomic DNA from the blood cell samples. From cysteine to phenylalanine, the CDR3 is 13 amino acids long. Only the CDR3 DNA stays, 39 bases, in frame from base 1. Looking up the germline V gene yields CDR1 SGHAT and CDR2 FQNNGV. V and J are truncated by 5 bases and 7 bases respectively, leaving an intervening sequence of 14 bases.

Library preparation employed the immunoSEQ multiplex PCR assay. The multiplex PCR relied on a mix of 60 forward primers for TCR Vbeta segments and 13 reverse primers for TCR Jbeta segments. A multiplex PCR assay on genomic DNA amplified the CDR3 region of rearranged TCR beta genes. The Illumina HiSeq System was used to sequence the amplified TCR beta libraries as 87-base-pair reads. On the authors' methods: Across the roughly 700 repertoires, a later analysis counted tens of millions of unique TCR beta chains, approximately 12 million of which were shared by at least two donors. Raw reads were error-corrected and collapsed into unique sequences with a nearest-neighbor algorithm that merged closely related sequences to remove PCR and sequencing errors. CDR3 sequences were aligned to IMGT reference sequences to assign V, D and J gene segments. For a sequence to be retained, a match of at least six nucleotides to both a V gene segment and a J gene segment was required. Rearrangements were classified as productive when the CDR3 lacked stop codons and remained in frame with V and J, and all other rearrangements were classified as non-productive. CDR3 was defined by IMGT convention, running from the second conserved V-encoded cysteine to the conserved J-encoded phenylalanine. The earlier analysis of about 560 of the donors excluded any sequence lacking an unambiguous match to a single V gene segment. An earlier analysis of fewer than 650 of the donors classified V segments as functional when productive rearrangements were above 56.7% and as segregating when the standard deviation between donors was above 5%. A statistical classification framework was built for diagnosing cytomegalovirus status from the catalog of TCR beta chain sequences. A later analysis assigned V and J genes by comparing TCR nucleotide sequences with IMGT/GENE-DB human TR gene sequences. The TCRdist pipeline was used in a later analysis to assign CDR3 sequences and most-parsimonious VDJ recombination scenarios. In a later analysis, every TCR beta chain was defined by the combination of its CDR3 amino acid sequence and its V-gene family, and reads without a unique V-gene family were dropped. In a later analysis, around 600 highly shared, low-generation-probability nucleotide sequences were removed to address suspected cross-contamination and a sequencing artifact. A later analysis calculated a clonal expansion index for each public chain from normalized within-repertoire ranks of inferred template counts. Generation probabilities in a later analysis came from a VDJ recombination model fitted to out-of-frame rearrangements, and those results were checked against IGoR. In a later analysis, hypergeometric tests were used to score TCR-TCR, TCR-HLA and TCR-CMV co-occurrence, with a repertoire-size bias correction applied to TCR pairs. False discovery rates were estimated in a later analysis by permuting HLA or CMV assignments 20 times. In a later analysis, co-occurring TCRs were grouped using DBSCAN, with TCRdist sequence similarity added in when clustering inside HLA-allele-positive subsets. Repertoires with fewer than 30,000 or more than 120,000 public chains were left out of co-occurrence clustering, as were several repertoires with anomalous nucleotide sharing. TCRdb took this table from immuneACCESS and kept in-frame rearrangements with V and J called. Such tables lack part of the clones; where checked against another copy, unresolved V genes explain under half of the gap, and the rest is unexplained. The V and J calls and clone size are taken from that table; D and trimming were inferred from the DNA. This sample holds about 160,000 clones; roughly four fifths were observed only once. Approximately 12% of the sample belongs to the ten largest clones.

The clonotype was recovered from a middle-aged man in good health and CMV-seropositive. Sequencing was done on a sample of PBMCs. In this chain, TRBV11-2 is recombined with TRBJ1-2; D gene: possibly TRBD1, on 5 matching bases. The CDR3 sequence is CASSPPTVFGYTF. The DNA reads TGTGCCAGCAGCCCCCCGACAGTTTTTGGCTACACCTTC.